Listed below are T cell receptor beta chains from one sample, sequenced in a study of blood T cell repertoires in COVID-19. Method: immunoSEQ multiplex PCR; TCRdb's copy keeps in-frame clones and lacks some. The sample shows about 150,000 clones, around four fifths of them seen only once. Sequenced material: peripheral blood. The receptors derive from a man in his 70s with acute or convalescent COVID-19. CDR3s include the opening cysteine and the closing phenylalanine or tryptophan. A D gene is named only where the DNA matches it firmly. Where a row states a size, it is once, few, many or the class of an expanded clone; other rows omit it.

V gene	clone size	J gene	D gene	CDR3 DNA	CDR3 protein
TRBV5-1	-	TRBJ1-1	TRBD1	TGCGCCAGCAGCTTGGTTGGACAGGGGTATCGGGACACTGAAGCTTTCTTT	CASSLVGQGYRDTEAFF
TRBV7-8	-	TRBJ1-4	-	TGTGCCAGCAGCTCCAGGGGACGCGGTGAAAAACTGTTTTTT	CASSSRGRGEKLFF
TRBV3-1/TRBV3-2	-	TRBJ2-5	TRBD2	TGTGCCAGCAGCCCCCCGGCGGGAGTAAGAGAGACCCAGTACTTC	CASSPPAGVRETQYF
TRBV30	-	TRBJ2-5	-	TGTGCCTGGAGTCGGTCTGATCGAGAGACCCAGTACTTC	CAWSRSDRETQYF
TRBV28	-	TRBJ2-1	TRBD1	TGTGCCAGCAGTTCCACGTTGAAATCGGGACAGGGCTCCTACAATGAGCAGTTCTTC	CASSSTLKSGQGSYNEQFF
TRBV10-3	-	TRBJ2-5	TRBD1	TGTGCCATCAAGGGGGACAGGGGAGAGACCCAGTACTTC	CAIKGDRGETQYF
TRBV27	-	TRBJ2-1	TRBD2	TGTGCCAGCAGTCCGGTGACTAGCGGGAGTTCGAGTGAGCAGTTCTTC	CASSPVTSGSSSEQFF
TRBV3-1/TRBV3-2	-	TRBJ2-3	-	TGTGCCAGCAGCGACGGCCGGGGTTATAGCACAGATACGCAGTATTTT	CASSDGRGYSTDTQYF
TRBV7-2	-	TRBJ2-7	-	TGTGCCAGCAGCTTAGCGCTAGAGCCGTACGAGCAGTACTTC	CASSLALEPYEQYF
TRBV27	-	TRBJ1-6	TRBD1	TGTGCCAGCAGTTTAGTACCGGGACAGGGAAATTCACCCCTCCACTTT	CASSLVPGQGNSPLHF
TRBV28	once	TRBJ1-5	-	TGTGCCAGCAGTTTAATCGACAGAATCAATCAGCCCCAGCATTTT	CASSLIDRINQPQHF
TRBV6-4	-	TRBJ1-6	TRBD1	TGTGCCAGCAGTTTGACAGGGGGCGACCCTGGATCACCCCTCCACTTT	CASSLTGGDPGSPLHF
TRBV16	-	TRBJ2-7	TRBD2	TGTGCCAGCAGCCAAGGGGGGGGTCCCTACGAGCAGTACTTC	CASSQGGGPYEQYF
TRBV5-1	-	TRBJ2-3	-	TGCGCCAGCAGCCCAGTCCCCACAGATACGCAGTATTTT	CASSPVPTDTQYF
TRBV7-3	once	TRBJ2-7	TRBD2	TGTGCCAGCAGCTTAACGACGGGGGGGAGGTACGAGCAGTACTTC	CASSLTTGGRYEQYF
TRBV7-2	-	TRBJ2-1	TRBD2	TGTGCCAGCAGCTTTAGCGGGGGGACATACAATGAGCAGTTCTTC	CASSFSGGTYNEQFF
TRBV6-1	-	TRBJ2-3	TRBD2	TGTGCCAGCAGTGGGAGCGGGAGACCAGACACAGATACGCAGTATTTT	CASSGSGRPDTDTQYF
TRBV7-2	-	TRBJ1-5	TRBD1	TGTGCCAGCAGCTTAACCGCGGGACAGGGTCTTCAGCCCCAGCATTTT	CASSLTAGQGLQPQHF
TRBV19	-	TRBJ2-3	TRBD1	TGTGCCAGTAACACACCAGGGGGCTGGGCAGATACGCAGTATTTT	CASNTPGGWADTQYF
TRBV7-9	-	TRBJ2-2	TRBD2	TGTGCCAGCAGCCCCCGTGGTGCGGGAGCCGGGGAGCTGTTTTTT	CASSPRGAGAGELFF
TRBV7-8	-	TRBJ2-2	-	TGTGCCAGCAGCCCACAAGGACAGCTGAACACCGGGGAGCTGTTTTTT	CASSPQGQLNTGELFF
TRBV9	-	TRBJ1-3	-	TGTGCCAGCAGTCGACTCCCGGGGGGAGAGGGTGGAAACACCATATATTTT	CASSRLPGGEGGNTIYF
TRBV10-2	once	TRBJ1-4	TRBD1	TGCGCCAGCAGTGAGTCCGGTCAAGGAGGGGGCGAAAAACTGTTTTTT	CASSESGQGGGEKLFF
TRBV5-4	few	TRBJ2-3	-	TGTGCCAGCAGCTTAGGGGCTTATACGCAGTATTTT	CASSLGAYTQYF
TRBV30	-	TRBJ1-1	-	TGTGCCTGGAGTGTACAGCGGTCTGAAGCTTTCTTT	CAWSVQRSEAFF
TRBV18	-	TRBJ2-2	TRBD1	TGTGCCAGCTTCCAGGGGGCGAACACCGGGGAGCTGTTTTTT	CASFQGANTGELFF
TRBV6-2/TRBV6-3	-	TRBJ2-7	-	TGTGCCAGCAGTTACGAGGCGTTCGAGCAGTACTTC	CASSYEAFEQYF
TRBV5-4	-	TRBJ2-2	TRBD1	TGTGCCAGCAGCTTAGGGGGACAGAGTCTCACCGGGGAGCTGTTTTTT	CASSLGGQSLTGELFF
TRBV29-1	-	TRBJ2-5	-	TGCAGCGGATACAGGGAAGAGACCCAGTACTTC	CSGYREETQYF
TRBV18	-	TRBJ1-5	TRBD1	TGTGCCAGCTCACCAACGACAGGGGGAAGCAATCAGCCCCAGCATTTT	CASSPTTGGSNQPQHF
TRBV5-6	-	TRBJ2-7	-	TGTGCCAGCAGCTTGGCCGGGGGATTGCAGTACTTC	CASSLAGGLQYF
TRBV5-1	-	TRBJ2-4	-	TGCGCCAGCAGCTTGGCCCAAACAGGGAACATTCAGTACTTC	CASSLAQTGNIQYF
TRBV7-3	-	TRBJ2-1	TRBD2	TGTGCCAGCAGCTTAATCCCCACTAGCGGGAGGGACAATGAGCAGTTCTTC	CASSLIPTSGRDNEQFF
TRBV2	few	TRBJ1-2	-	TGTGCCAGCCGAGGCAGCAACTATGGCTACACCTTC	CASRGSNYGYTF
TRBV7-2	-	TRBJ1-4	-	TGTGCCAGCAGCTTAAACCGGGTAGGAACTAATGAAAAACTGTTTTTT	CASSLNRVGTNEKLFF
TRBV19	few	TRBJ1-6	-	TGTGCCAGTACAACAGGTTTTAATTCACCCCTCCACTTT	CASTTGFNSPLHF
TRBV7-9	-	TRBJ2-4	-	TGTGCCAGCAGCTCCTCCCCGGGTATAGCCAAAAACATTCAGTACTTC	CASSSSPGIAKNIQYF
TRBV7-9	-	TRBJ2-3	TRBD1	TGTGCCAGCAGCCCTGACAGGGTGATCGCAGATACGCAGTATTTT	CASSPDRVIADTQYF
TRBV3-1/TRBV3-2	-	TRBJ1-2	-	TGTGCCAGCACCCGGGGGGGGGTTGACTATGGCTACACCTTC	CASTRGGVDYGYTF
TRBV5-1	-	TRBJ1-5	TRBD1	TGCGCCAGCAGCTTGGGGACTGGGACAGTTAGCAATCAGCCCCAGCATTTT	CASSLGTGTVSNQPQHF
TRBV12-5	many	TRBJ2-1	TRBD2	TGTGCTAGTGGTTCGATGCGGGGGGGACTAGCGGGGCCACCCTCTACCTGGGAGCAGTTCTTC	CASGSMRGGLAGPPSTWEQFF